These T cell receptor beta chains were read from a single sample in a study of circulating CD8 cells and anti-PD-1 response in melanoma. TCRdb re-analysed the reads in MiXCR, keeping a single row per CDR3 protein. This table has 150 to 200 distinct CDR3 sequences, approximately 21% appearing once. The sequencing here drew on CD8+ T cells from PBMCs, taken at baseline or after one month of anti-PD-1 therapy (not recorded which). The receptors were sampled from a human donor with melanoma. Each CDR3 is given with its conserved first and last residue. A D gene is named only where the DNA matches it firmly. Size is stated for part of the rows, as once, few or many counts, or as a class when the clone is expanded.

>.|TRBV28|TRBJ1-1|.
TGTGCCAGCAGTTTTCCCCTCGGCCAGAAGAACACTGAAGCTCTCTTT
CASSFPLGQKNTEALF
>medium-sized|TRBV10-3|TRBJ2-7|.
TGTGCCATCAGTGAGGGGCACAACTACGAGCAGTACTTC
CAISEGHNYEQYF
>large|TRBV28|TRBJ2-3|.
TGTGCCAGCAGTTTGTCTAGCGGCACAGATACGCAGTATTTT
CASSLSSGTDTQYF
>large|TRBV12-3/TRBV12-4|TRBJ2-3|TRBD1
TGTGCCAGCAGGCCTACGGACAGGGGTATAGGTACGCAGTATTTT
CASRPTDRGIGTQYF
>large|TRBV25-1|TRBJ2-1|.
TGTGCCACAAGGGAGGGGGTCGGATTTTTCTTC
CATREGVGFFF
>large|TRBV28|TRBJ2-7|.
TGTGCCAGCAGTTTTCTCTGGACCCATCCCTACGAGCAGTACTTC
CASSFLWTHPYEQYF
>large|TRBV2|TRBJ2-2|TRBD2
TGTGCCAGCAGGGAAGGACTAGGAGGGACCGGGGAGCTGTTTTTT
CASREGLGGTGELFF
>hyperexpanded|TRBV20-1|TRBJ2-3|TRBD2
TGCAGTGCTAGACCCCCTGGACTAGCGGGAGGTACCACTAGCACAGATACGCAGTATTTT
CSARPPGLAGGTTSTDTQYF
>few|TRBV27|TRBJ2-5|TRBD2
TGCGCCAGCAGCCAAGGACTAGCCGGATCGGAGGAGACCCAGTACTTC
CASSQGLAGSEETQYF
>large|TRBV28|TRBJ2-3|.
TGTGCCAGCAGTCGCGGGGACAACACCCCCGGGTTTATTTTGGATACGCAGTATTTT
CASSRGDNTPGFILDTQYF
>large|TRBV29-1|TRBJ2-1|TRBD2
TGCAGCGTTGACGGGACTAGCGCAACCCCTTATGAGCAGTTCTTC
CSVDGTSATPYEQFF
>large|TRBV28|TRBJ2-7|TRBD2
TGTGCCAGCAGCCTTTTAGCGGGAGGCTACGAGCAGTACTTC
CASSLLAGGYEQYF
>large|TRBV28|TRBJ2-1|.
TGTGCCAGCAGTTTATATGGCTACAATGAGCAGTTCTTC
CASSLYGYNEQFF
>medium-sized|TRBV28|TRBJ2-2|TRBD1
TGTGCCAGCAGTCGGGACAGGGGAGGTTCGACCGGGGAGCTGTTTTTT
CASSRDRGGSTGELFF
>hyperexpanded|TRBV29-1|TRBJ2-1|TRBD1
TGCAGCGTTACAGGGGTTGTGAATGAGCAGTTCTTC
CSVTGVVNEQFF
>.|TRBV28|TRBJ2-7|.
TGTGCCAGCAACCCTACCCCCAAACCTGTCAGGATTACTTTAGACTTC
CASNPTPKPVRITLDF
>large|TRBV20-1|TRBJ2-1|TRBD2
TGCAGTGCCAGCCCTGATACCGGGACTAGCTACGATGAGCAGTTCTTC
CSASPDTGTSYDEQFF
>large|TRBV29-1|TRBJ1-1|.
TGCAGCGTTGCCGCCACTGAAGCTTTCTTT
CSVAATEAFF
>.|TRBV14|TRBJ1-1|.
TGTGCCAGCAGCCAAGAAGGTCCAGGAATGAACACTGAAGCTTTCTTT
CASSQEGPGMNTEAFF
>large|TRBV29-1|TRBJ2-1|.
TGCAGTGTTGAACTAGTTTCCTACAATGAGCAGTTCTTC
CSVELVSYNEQFF
>few|TRBV28|TRBJ2-7|TRBD2
TGTGCCTGCAGCCTTTTAGCGGGAGGCTACGAGCAGTACTTC
CACSLLAGGYEQYF
>.|TRBV28|TRBJ1-1|.
TGTGCCAGCAGTTTCGGCCTGAACACTGAAGCTTTCTTT
CASSFGLNTEAFF
>.|TRBV28|TRBJ2-7|.
TGTGCCAGCAGTTTACCCCCTGTTGAGCACCCCTACGAGCAGTACTTC
CASSLPPVEHPYEQYF
>hyperexpanded|TRBV2|TRBJ1-5|TRBD1
TGTGCCAGCAGGGAAGGGACAGGGGGCTTTCAGCCCCAGCATTTT
CASREGTGGFQPQHF
>large|TRBV28|TRBJ2-2|TRBD1
TGTGCCAGCCTCCCTGGGGGAGGGACAGGGGGCGACACCGGGGAGCTGTTTTTT
CASLPGGGTGGDTGELFF